The 30 T cell receptor beta chains below all came from one sample that was sequenced in a study of T-cell reconstitution after alpha-beta-depleted transplantation in children. Using unique molecular identifiers, the investigators prepared the TCRbeta library. One entry per CDR3 protein, called by TCRdb with MiXCR from the PCR reads. The sample lists fewer than 150,000 distinct CDR3 sequences, 23% seen once, with roughly a tenth in the top ten. This material consisted of PBMCs, mostly from graft donor cells, taken 180 days after TCRalphabeta/CD19-depleted stem cell transplant. These receptors originate from a male patient between 2 and 9 years old who had a stem cell transplant for chronic granulomatous disease, so the T cells may come from the graft donor.

V is TRBV20-1 and J is TRBJ2-7; D may be TRBD1 (6 bases). The germline V and J ends were trimmed by 6 bases and 2 bases, with 8 bases remaining between them. Germline CDR1 reads DFQATT; CDR2 reads SNEGSKA (reference sequence). The CDR3 spans 11 residues. The CDR3 here is CSAGATYEQYF. The CDR3 coding sequence is TGCAGTGCGGGGGCTACCTACGAGCAGTACTTC.

Here the CDR3 reads CSASGLAGYEQYF. In nucleotides, the CDR3 is TGCAGTGCTAGCGGACTAGCGGGCTACGAGCAGTACTTC. The chain uses TRBV20-1 and TRBJ2-7, with TRBD2 identical over 11 bases. Germline loops: CDR1 DFQATT, CDR2 SNEGSKA (reference sequence). CDR3 size: 13 residues. V dropped 3 bases and J dropped 3; count of bases not matched to a gene: 1.

Remarks on this clonotype: One base away lies a much larger clone, so this may be a sequencing read error. The V and J genes are TRBV7-9 and TRBJ2-1; weak D call: TRBD2 (5 bases). This CDR3 is built from 15 residues. Germline V gene sequence: CDR1 SEHNR, CDR2 FQNEAQ (reference sequence). V lost 0 bases to trimming and J lost 1 base, with 7 bases between them. CDR3 DNA: TGTGCCAGCAGCTTAGCCCTAGCTTCCTACAATGAGCAGTTCTTC. It yields the protein CASSLALASYNEQFF.

Many counts were recorded for this clonotype. The chain links TRBV20-1 to TRBJ1-2; perhaps TRBD1 as D (6 bases). The CDR3 totals 13 residues. The germline V and J ends were trimmed by 1 base and 4 bases, with 10 bases remaining between them. The V gene's germline CDR1 is DFQATT and CDR2 SNEGSKA (reference sequence). For the CDR3, the DNA is TGCAGTGCTAGAGGTTCGGGGGCCTATGGCTACACCTTC. This sequence encodes CSARGSGAYGYTF.

This clonotype turned up a few times. The rearrangement uses TRBV7-2 and TRBJ2-5; D may match TRBD1 or TRBD2 (5 bases each). The CDR3 consists of 13 residues. V gave up 5 bases and J gave up 3 bases, with 10 bases separating them. CDR1 is SGHTA and CDR2 is FQGNSA in the germline V gene. The CDR3, as DNA: TGTGCCAGCAGCAGGGGTAGCGAAGAGACCCAGTACTTC. This encodes CASSRGSEETQYF.

CDR3 region: CASGHSYNEQFF. CDR3 sequence (DNA): TGTGCCAGCGGTCACTCCTACAATGAGCAGTTCTTC. The chain employs TRBV12-3 or TRBV12-4 and TRBJ2-1; no reliable D call. The CDR3 contains 12 residues. Trimming cost V 8 bases and J 0 bases, with 5 bases left between them.

The chain uses TRBV15 and TRBJ2-7, with TRBD2 matching over 10 bases. Trimming took 5 bases from V and 7 from J; bases not matched to a gene: 14. This CDR3 has 16 amino acids. In germline, CDR1 is LNHNV, CDR2 YYDKDF (reference sequence). The CDR3 reads CATSGRLAGGGEEQYF. DNA of the CDR3: TGTGCCACCAGCGGTCGACTAGCGGGCGGAGGGGAGGAGCAGTACTTC.

This clonotype was recorded at least ten times. The rearrangement links TRBV6-2 or TRBV6-3 to TRBJ2-7; D is possibly TRBD1 (6 bases). The CDR3 totals 13 residues. CDR1 MNHEY and CDR2 SVGEGT come from the germline V gene. The germline V and J ends were trimmed by 5 bases and 3 bases, with 11 bases remaining between them. The CDR3 DNA reads TGTGCCAGCAGTGCAGGGGAAAACTACGAGCAGTACTTC. This encodes CASSAGENYEQYF.

This clonotype was picked up many times. The rearrangement joins TRBV5-5 to TRBJ1-2; no reliable D call. The germline gives CDR1 SGHKS, CDR2 YYEKEE (reference sequence). The V gene lost 0 bases and the J gene lost 5 bases, with 14 bases spanning the gap. This CDR3 has 15 amino acids. CDR3 coding DNA: TGTGCCAGCAGCTTGGACTCCGTTCCCTCGTATGGCTACACCTTC. Protein product: CASSLDSVPSYGYTF.

The V and J genes are TRBV15 and TRBJ2-7; TRBD2 aligns across 8 bases. Trimming at V came to 5 bases and at J to 1 base, leaving 13 bases not matched to a gene. The V gene's germline CDR1 is LNHNV and CDR2 YYDKDF (reference sequence). The CDR3 contains 17 residues. Here the CDR3 reads CATSEHSSGYPSYEQYF. Here the CDR3 DNA reads TGTGCCACCAGCGAACACTCTAGCGGGTACCCTTCCTACGAGCAGTACTTC. Based on the CDR3 plus reference TRBV15 and TRBJ2-7, the full variable domain is DAMVIQNPRYQVTQFGKPVTLSCSQTLNHNVMYWYQQKSSQAPKLLFHYYDKDFNNEADTPDNFQSRRPNTSFCFLDIRSPGLGDTAMYLCATSEHSSGYPSYEQYFGPGTRLTVT.

This chain links TRBV7-2 with TRBJ2-7; tentative D call: TRBD2 (5 bases). V lost 2 bases and J 4 bases, leaving 12 bases between the germline ends. Germline CDR1 SGHTA, CDR2 FQGNSA. The CDR3 covers 14 residues. CDR3 nucleotide sequence: TGTGCCAGCAGCTTATGGGGAGAAGGTTACGAGCAGTACTTC. Amino acid sequence: CASSLWGEGYEQYF.

This clonotype was seen a handful of times. The gene calls are TRBV19 and TRBJ2-1, with TRBD1 matching 9 bases. CDR1 LNHDA and CDR2 SQIVND come from the germline V gene (reference sequence). The CDR3 contains 15 residues. V shed 3 bases, J shed 4 bases, and the junction held 4 bases outside the gene matches. CDR3 region: CASSMTGGRYNEQFF. The CDR3, as DNA: TGTGCCAGTAGTATGACAGGGGGAAGGTACAATGAGCAGTTCTTC.

The V gene is TRBV11-2, the J gene TRBJ2-1, with D possibly being TRBD2 (5 bases). V was pared by 3 bases and J by 6 bases, with 24 bases between. The CDR3 loop spans 18 amino acids. The germline V gene has CDR1 SGHAT and CDR2 FQNNGV. The CDR3 DNA reads as TGTGCCAGCAGCTTGGGGAGAGGAACCATCAACCCCCGCAATGAGCAGTTCTTC. It codes for CASSLGRGTINPRNEQFF.

The rearrangement uses TRBV30 and TRBJ2-1, with D maybe TRBD1 (6 bases). The CDR3 runs 16 residues. Deletions cut 0 bases from V and 4 bases from J, with 16 bases between. Germline values: CDR1 GTSNPN, CDR2 SVGIG (reference sequence). The CDR3 region has the DNA TGTGCCTGGAGTGTCTTGAAGGACAGATATTACAATGAGCAGTTCTTC. Its protein product is CAWSVLKDRYYNEQFF.

There are a few counts of this clonotype. V gene TRBV6-1 combines with J gene TRBJ2-2; TRBD2 is a possible D gene (5 bases). CDR3 size: 16 residues. Germline CDR1 MNHNS, CDR2 SASEGT. V was cut by 6 bases and J by 0 bases, with 14 bases left in between. CDR3 protein: CASRESSGTNTGELFF. The CDR3 DNA sequence: TGTGCCAGCAGGGAATCATCGGGGACGAACACCGGGGAGCTGTTTTTT.

This clonotype was observed at least ten times. The chain combines TRBV28 with TRBJ2-5, with D possibly TRBD2 on 6 matching bases. Trimming took off 6 bases at V and 2 bases at J, with 13 bases between the two ends. Germline values: CDR1 MDHEN, CDR2 SYDVKM. CDR3 length: 14 residues. This CDR3 is CASSIGSRQETQYF. The CDR3 coding sequence is TGTGCCAGCAGCATCGGGAGTCGGCAAGAGACCCAGTACTTC. Complete variable domain (other parts from reference TRBV28 and TRBJ2-5): DVKVTQSSRYLVKRTGEKVFLECVQDMDHENMFWYRQDPGLGLRLIYFSYDVKMKEKGDIPEGYSVSREKKERFSLILESASTNQTSMYLCASSIGSRQETQYFGPGTRLLVL.

This clonotype was recorded at least ten times. V is TRBV5-1 and J is TRBJ2-1; 13 nucleotides agree with TRBD2. This CDR3 region has 20 residues. V was clipped by 5 bases and J by 7 bases; unmatched bases: 21. Germline V gives CDR1 SGHRS, CDR2 YFSETQ. As DNA, the CDR3 is TGCGCCAGCAGTCTGACGGGACAGGGGACTAGCGGGATCTCTAGGAATGAGCAGTTCTTC. Encoded protein: CASSLTGQGTSGISRNEQFF.

The table lists this clonotype with a few counts. The chain employs TRBV15 and TRBJ2-3, with 8 bases fitting TRBD2. Unmatched junction bases numbered 6, after V lost 1 base and J lost 6 bases. Per the germline V gene, CDR1 is LNHNV and CDR2 is YYDKDF (reference sequence). CDR3 length equals 15 residues. The CDR3 here is CATSRVRAGVDTQYF. The CDR3 DNA follows: TGTGCCACCAGCAGAGTGCGAGCGGGAGTGGATACGCAGTATTTT.

This clonotype appeared many times. The gene calls are TRBV20-1 and TRBJ2-7, with D possibly being TRBD1 (5 bases). Germline V gene data show CDR1 as DFQATT and CDR2 as SNEGSKA (reference sequence). Deletions cut 6 bases from V and 5 bases from J, with 17 bases between. This CDR3 has 13 amino acids. The CDR3 DNA reads as TGCAGTGCGCCAAGACAGCCACCCAACGAGCAGTACTTC. This encodes CSAPRQPPNEQYF.

There are many counts of this clonotype. The chain couples TRBV5-1 to TRBJ2-7; D is possibly TRBD2 (6 bases). CDR3 length equals 12 residues. Deletions cut 3 bases from V and 3 bases from J, with 7 bases between. Germline lookup yields CDR1 SGHRS and CDR2 YFSETQ. In DNA form, the CDR3 reads TGCGCCAGCAGCTGGAGGGGCTACGAGCAGTACTTC. It yields the protein CASSWRGYEQYF.

The chain employs TRBV5-1 and TRBJ2-7; 7 nucleotides agree with TRBD1. CDR3 length: 17 residues. V lost 0 bases to trimming and J lost 0 bases; unmatched junction nucleotides: 9. The V gene's germline CDR1 is SGHRS and CDR2 YFSETQ. The CDR3 DNA reads as TGCGCCAGCAGCTTGGGGGGACAGCTACACGCCTCCTACGAGCAGTACTTC. Translated: CASSLGGQLHASYEQYF.

This clonotype came up many times. This chain links TRBV5-5 with TRBJ1-1; TRBD1 is a possible D gene (5 bases). This CDR3 has 15 amino acids. The V and J ends lost 4 bases and 7 bases respectively, with 20 bases between them. CDR1 is SGHKS and CDR2 is YYEKEE in the germline V gene (reference sequence). CDR3 nucleotides: TGTGCCAGCAGCCTGGCGATCGACGGGAGGGGTGAAGCTTTCTTT. Encoded protein: CASSLAIDGRGEAFF.

This chain joins TRBV20-1 and TRBJ2-7; TRBD2 matches at 8 bases. CDR3 length: 14 amino acids. Germline CDR1 reads DFQATT; CDR2 reads SNEGSKA (reference sequence). After removal of 0 bases from V and 4 bases from J, the junction contained 5 bases not matched to a gene. This CDR3 is CSAREIQREYEQYF. CDR3 sequence (DNA): TGCAGTGCTAGAGAGATCCAGCGGGAGTACGAGCAGTACTTC.

This clonotype was counted many times. The chain couples TRBV20-1 to TRBJ2-3, with D possibly being TRBD2 (6 bases). V shed 1 base and J shed 5 bases, with 10 bases lying between them. The CDR3 extends over 13 amino acids. Per the germline V gene, CDR1 is DFQATT and CDR2 is SNEGSKA (reference sequence). The CDR3 region is CSARGSGEDTQYF. CDR3 bases: TGCAGTGCTAGAGGGTCGGGAGAAGATACGCAGTATTTT.

This clonotype was seen a few times. The V and J genes are TRBV20-1 and TRBJ2-1; possibly TRBD2 for D (7 bases). The CDR3 has 13 amino acids. V lost 5 bases to trimming and J lost 8 bases, with 16 bases between them. Germline-derived CDR1 and CDR2 are DFQATT and SNEGSKA (reference sequence). The CDR3 loop is CSAARGGGHEQFF. The CDR3 DNA follows: TGCAGTGCTGCTAGGGGGGGAGGCCATGAGCAGTTCTTC.

This clonotype was seen just once. The rearrangement joins TRBV12-3 or TRBV12-4 to TRBJ1-1, with no clear D. V lost 8 bases, J lost 8 bases, and 15 bases lay in between. The CDR3 consists of 12 residues. CDR3 sequence: CASQSDPAEAFF. The CDR3 coding sequence is TGTGCCAGCCAATCGGACCCAGCGGAAGCTTTCTTT.

The chain recombines TRBV2 with TRBJ1-2; D is unresolved. Trimming left V 0 bases short and J 8 bases short, with 10 bases between. The CDR3 is made up of 13 amino acids. The germline CDR1 and CDR2 sequences are SNHLY and FYNNEI. CDR3 bases: TGTGCCAGCAGTGAAGCAAGGCAACGGGGCTACACCTTC. Protein product: CASSEARQRGYTF. Variable domain in full (rest from reference TRBV2 and TRBJ1-2): EPEVTQTPSHQVTQMGQEVILRCVPISNHLYFYWYRQILGQKVEFLVSFYNNEISEKSEIFDDQFSVERPDGSNFTLKIRSTKLEDSAMYFCASSEARQRGYTFGSGTRLTVV.

V gene TRBV5-1 combines with J gene TRBJ2-3, with 14 bases identical to TRBD2. Germline CDR1 reads SGHRS; CDR2 reads YFSETQ. V was clipped by 2 bases and J by 2 bases; unmatched bases: 13. There are 20 residues in the CDR3. The CDR3 bases are TGCGCCAGCAGCTTCCACAGACTAGCGGGAGGGCCACATGTCACAGATACGCAGTATTTT. Its translation is CASSFHRLAGGPHVTDTQYF.

In this sample, this clonotype turned up a few times. The chain links TRBV20-1 to TRBJ2-3, with 8 bases fitting TRBD1. CDR3 size: 12 residues. V lost 4 bases and J lost 4; bases outside the gene matches: 1. Germline-derived CDR1 and CDR2 are DFQATT and SNEGSKA (reference sequence). CDR3 coding DNA: TGCAGTGCTAAACAGGGGGCAGATACGCAGTATTTT. Translation gives CSAKQGADTQYF.

There are a few counts of this clonotype. The chain carries TRBV12-3 or TRBV12-4 and TRBJ2-4, with TRBD2 as a possible D gene (5 bases). The CDR3 runs 12 residues. Between the trimmed V and J ends, which lost 6 bases and 13 bases, there was a span of 16 bases. In nucleotides, the CDR3 is TGTGCCAGCAGCTCCGAGGGCCTAAGCCAGTACTTC. Translation: CASSSEGLSQYF.